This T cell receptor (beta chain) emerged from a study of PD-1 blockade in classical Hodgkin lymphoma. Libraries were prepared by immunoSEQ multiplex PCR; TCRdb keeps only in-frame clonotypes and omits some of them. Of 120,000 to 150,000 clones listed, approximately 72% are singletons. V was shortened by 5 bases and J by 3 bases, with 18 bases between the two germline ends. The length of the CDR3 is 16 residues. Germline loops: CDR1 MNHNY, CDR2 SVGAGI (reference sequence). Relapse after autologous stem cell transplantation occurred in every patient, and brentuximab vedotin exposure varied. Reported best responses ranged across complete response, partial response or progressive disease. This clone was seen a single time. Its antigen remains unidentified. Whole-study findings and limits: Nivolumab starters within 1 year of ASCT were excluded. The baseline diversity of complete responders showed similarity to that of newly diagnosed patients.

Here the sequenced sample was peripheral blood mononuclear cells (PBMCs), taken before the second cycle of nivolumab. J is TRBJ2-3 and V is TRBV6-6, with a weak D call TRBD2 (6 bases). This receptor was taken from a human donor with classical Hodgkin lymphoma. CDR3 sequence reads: CASSGPGRGGTDTQYF. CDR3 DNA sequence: TGTGCCAGCAGTGGACCGGGCCGTGGGGGGACAGATACGCAGTATTTT.